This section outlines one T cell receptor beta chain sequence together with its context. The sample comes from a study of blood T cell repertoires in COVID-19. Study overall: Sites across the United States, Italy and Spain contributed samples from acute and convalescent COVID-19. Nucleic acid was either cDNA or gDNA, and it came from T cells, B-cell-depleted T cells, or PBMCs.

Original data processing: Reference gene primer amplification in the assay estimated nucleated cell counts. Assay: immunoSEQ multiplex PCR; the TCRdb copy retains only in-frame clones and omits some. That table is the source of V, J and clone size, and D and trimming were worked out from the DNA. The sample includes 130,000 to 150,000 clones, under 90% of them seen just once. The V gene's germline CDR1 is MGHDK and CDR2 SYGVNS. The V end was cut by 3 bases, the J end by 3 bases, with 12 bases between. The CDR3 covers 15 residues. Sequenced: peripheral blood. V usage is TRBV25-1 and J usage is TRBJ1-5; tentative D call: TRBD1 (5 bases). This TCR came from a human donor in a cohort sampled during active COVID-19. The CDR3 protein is CASSEGRDFNQPQHF. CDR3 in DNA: TGTGCCAGCAGTGAGGGCAGGGACTTCAATCAGCCCCAGCATTTT. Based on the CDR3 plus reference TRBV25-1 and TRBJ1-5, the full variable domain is EADIYQTPRYLVIGTGKKITLECSQTMGHDKMYWYQQDPGMELHLIHYSYGVNSTEKGDLSSESTVSRIRTEHFPLTLESARPSHTSQYLCASSEGRDFNQPQHFGDGTRLSIL.